A selection of T cell receptor beta chains follows, all from one sample in a study of T-cell reconstitution after alpha-beta-depleted transplantation in children. One entry per CDR3 protein results from TCRdb running MiXCR on the PCR reads. Altogether over 200,000 distinct CDR3 sequences are present, roughly 11% being singletons, with the ten largest covering 28%. The sample was PBMCs, taken before TCRalphabeta/CD19-depleted stem cell transplant. The source is a child in the first two years of life with acute myeloid leukemia, due to receive a stem cell transplant. CDR3s include the opening cysteine and the closing phenylalanine or tryptophan. The order of the fields is V gene, D gene, J gene, clone size, CDR3 protein, CDR3 DNA. The D gene is left open where the match is weak. Clone size is not always given. Where it is, it says once, few, many or a class for expanded clones.

>TRBV3-1|TRBD1|TRBJ2-1|many
CASSPTGSEQFF
TGTGCCAGCAGCCCGACAGGGAGTGAGCAGTTCTTC
>TRBV20-1|TRBD2|TRBJ2-3|.
CSAPTSGESDTQYF
TGCAGTGCCCCGACTAGCGGGGAATCAGATACGCAGTATTTT
>TRBV12-3/TRBV12-4|.|TRBJ2-5|many
CASSLSGEPQTQYF
TGTGCCAGCAGTTTGTCGGGGGAACCCCAGACCCAGTACTTC
>TRBV6-5|.|TRBJ1-1|many
CASSYSTGTEAFF
TGTGCCAGCAGTTACTCGACGGGCACTGAAGCTTTCTTT
>TRBV10-3|TRBD1|TRBJ1-1|.
CAISEGQGQGNTEAFF
TGTGCCATCAGTGAGGGACAGGGACAAGGGAACACTGAAGCTTTCTTT
>TRBV20-1|.|TRBJ2-7|many
CSARDPRYEQYF
TGCAGTGCTAGAGATCCGCGGTACGAGCAGTACTTC
>TRBV20-1|.|TRBJ2-7|few
CSAPRARGGYEQYF
TGCAGTGCCCCCCGGGCAAGGGGGGGCTACGAGCAGTACTTC
>TRBV7-3|.|TRBJ1-1|many
CASSLTSGATEAFF
TGTGCCAGCAGCTTAACGTCAGGGGCCACTGAAGCTTTCTTT
>TRBV4-2|.|TRBJ2-3|.
CASSQEGLLSTDTQYF
TGTGCCAGCAGCCAAGAAGGCCTCCTAAGCACAGATACGCAGTATTTT
>TRBV5-6|TRBD2|TRBJ2-1|few
CASSSGLAGANEQFF
TGTGCCAGCAGCTCCGGACTAGCGGGAGCCAATGAGCAGTTCTTC
>TRBV6-1|TRBD2|TRBJ2-3|.
CASRASTSGGLGTQYF
TGTGCCAGCAGGGCATCGACTAGCGGGGGCCTAGGTACGCAGTATTTT
>TRBV18|.|TRBJ1-6|.
CAARGGPNSPLHF
TGTGCCGCGCGCGGGGGGCCTAATTCACCCCTCCACTTT
>TRBV24-1|.|TRBJ2-3|.
CATSDLDPAGPGYGTDTQYF
TGTGCCACCAGTGATTTAGACCCCGCTGGGCCCGGATATGGCACAGATACGCAGTATTTT
>TRBV19|TRBD1|TRBJ1-5|many
CARPSRTGGNQPQHF
TGTGCCAGGCCTTCACGGACAGGGGGGAATCAGCCCCAGCATTTT
>TRBV7-8|.|TRBJ1-5|many
CASSSQGFNQPQHF
TGTGCCAGCAGCTCTCAGGGCTTTAATCAGCCCCAGCATTTT
>TRBV5-1|TRBD2|TRBJ2-3|.
CASSLSPPLAAKDTQYF
TGCGCCAGCAGCTTGTCCCCTCCACTAGCGGCCAAAGATACGCAGTATTTT
>TRBV27|TRBD1|TRBJ1-6|.
CASSLSPGTGRNSPLHF
TGTGCCAGCAGTTTATCTCCAGGGACAGGAAGAAATTCACCCCTCCACTTT
>TRBV5-8|.|TRBJ2-7|many
CASSRVGAGPYEQYF
TGTGCCAGCAGCCGGGTCGGCGCAGGGCCCTACGAGCAGTACTTC
>TRBV24-1|.|TRBJ2-2|many
CATSDRGSNPHRELFF
TGTGCCACCAGTGATCGCGGCAGTAACCCCCACCGGGAGCTGTTTTTT
>TRBV20-1|TRBD2|TRBJ2-3|many
CSAWGGSTDTQYF
TGCAGTGCTTGGGGGGGTAGCACAGATACGCAGTATTTT
>TRBV5-1|.|TRBJ1-1|.
CASSPQTSGVATEAFF
TGCGCCAGCAGCCCACAAACTTCAGGCGTCGCCACTGAAGCTTTCTTT
>TRBV20-1|TRBD2|TRBJ2-5|.
CSASRTSGEETQYF
TGCAGTGCTTCTCGGACTAGCGGGGAAGAGACCCAGTACTTC
>TRBV6-2/TRBV6-3|TRBD2|TRBJ2-5|.
CASSYRGLAGVETQYF
TGTGCCAGCAGTTACAGGGGCCTAGCGGGGGTCGAGACCCAGTACTTC
>TRBV11-2|TRBD1|TRBJ2-7|many
CASSLGTGLEQYF
TGTGCCAGCAGCTTGGGGACAGGGCTCGAGCAGTACTTC
>TRBV12-3/TRBV12-4|.|TRBJ2-7|many
CASSGGSISYEQYF
TGTGCCAGCAGCGGGGGCTCGATCTCCTACGAGCAGTACTTC
>TRBV27|.|TRBJ2-1|many
CASSSLQGRGTYNEQFF
TGTGCCAGCAGTTCGCTACAGGGGAGGGGAACCTACAATGAGCAGTTCTTC
>TRBV20-1|.|TRBJ1-4|many
CSASSGATNEKLFF
TGCAGTGCTAGTTCGGGAGCAACTAATGAAAAACTGTTTTTT
>TRBV7-9|TRBD1|TRBJ2-7|many
CASSLAFTGTGTYEQYF
TGTGCCAGCAGCTTAGCCTTTACCGGGACAGGAACCTACGAGCAGTACTTC
>TRBV19|TRBD2|TRBJ2-1|.
CASSIPRQGETSGRPYNEQFF
TGTGCCAGTAGTATTCCCCGACAGGGGGAGACTAGCGGGAGACCGTACAATGAGCAGTTCTTC
>TRBV5-1|.|TRBJ1-2|many
CASSLLSGGFYGYTF
TGCGCCAGCAGCCTCTTGTCGGGGGGGTTCTATGGCTACACCTTC
>TRBV5-5|.|TRBJ2-7|many
CASSKTAAYEQYF
TGTGCCAGCAGCAAGACAGCTGCCTACGAGCAGTACTTC
>TRBV4-2|.|TRBJ1-2|many
CASSQHLGRREEYGYTF
TGTGCCAGCAGCCAGCACCTAGGTAGGAGGGAGGAATATGGCTACACCTTC
>TRBV10-1|TRBD1|TRBJ1-2|.
CASSEDRGRGYTF
TGCGCCAGCAGTGAAGACAGGGGTCGTGGCTACACCTTC
>TRBV4-1|TRBD1|TRBJ1-3|many
CASSSSQTGPGNTIYF
TGCGCCAGCAGCTCGTCGCAGACAGGGCCTGGAAACACCATATATTTT
>TRBV28|.|TRBJ1-4|many
CASSPVATNEKLFF
TGTGCCAGCAGTCCGGTTGCAACTAATGAAAAACTGTTTTTT
>TRBV29-1|.|TRBJ1-3|many
CSGWENRADGNTIYF
TGCAGCGGTTGGGAGAACAGGGCAGACGGAAACACCATATATTTT
>TRBV12-3/TRBV12-4|.|TRBJ2-7|many
CASLGLASPYEQYF
TGTGCCAGCCTCGGGCTAGCGAGTCCCTACGAGCAGTACTTC
>TRBV19|.|TRBJ2-7|many
CASSRREVSEQYF
TGTGCCAGTAGTCGCCGGGAAGTCTCCGAGCAGTACTTC
>TRBV5-1|.|TRBJ2-2|many
CASSFEGGQSPSVGGELFF
TGCGCCAGCAGCTTTGAGGGTGGGCAGTCACCCTCCGTCGGCGGGGAGCTGTTTTTT
>TRBV18|.|TRBJ1-4|many
CASSQPDSRKLFF
TGTGCCAGCTCACAACCGGACAGCCGAAAACTGTTTTTT
>TRBV6-5|.|TRBJ1-2|.
CASSPGIYGYTF
TGTGCCAGCAGTCCGGGGATCTATGGCTACACCTTC
>TRBV6-1|TRBD1|TRBJ1-4|many
CASSVGQGNEKLFF
TGTGCCAGCAGTGTGGGACAGGGTAATGAAAAACTGTTTTTT
>TRBV15|.|TRBJ2-7|many
CATSRDRGYEQYF
TGTGCCACCAGCAGAGACCGGGGATACGAGCAGTACTTC
>TRBV20-1|.|TRBJ2-2|many
CSARTGTHNTGELFF
TGCAGTGCTAGAACCGGGACACATAACACCGGGGAGCTGTTTTTT
>TRBV5-1|.|TRBJ2-1|.
CASSLAVGGQNEQFF
TGCGCCAGCAGCTTGGCCGTGGGGGGTCAGAATGAGCAGTTCTTC
>TRBV15|.|TRBJ2-7|.
CAASRDSGEQYF
TGTGCCGCCAGCAGAGATTCCGGGGAGCAGTACTTC
>TRBV18|TRBD2|TRBJ2-7|many
CASSPPEAGGYYEQYF
TGTGCCAGCTCACCACCGGAAGCGGGAGGCTACTACGAGCAGTACTTC
>TRBV13|.|TRBJ2-1|many
CASTSGTAYNGQFF
TGTGCCAGCACTTCCGGGACTGCCTACAATGGGCAGTTCTTC
>TRBV5-1|.|TRBJ2-3|many
CASSLGSSTDTQYF
TGCGCCAGCAGCTTGGGTTCTAGCACAGATACGCAGTATTTT